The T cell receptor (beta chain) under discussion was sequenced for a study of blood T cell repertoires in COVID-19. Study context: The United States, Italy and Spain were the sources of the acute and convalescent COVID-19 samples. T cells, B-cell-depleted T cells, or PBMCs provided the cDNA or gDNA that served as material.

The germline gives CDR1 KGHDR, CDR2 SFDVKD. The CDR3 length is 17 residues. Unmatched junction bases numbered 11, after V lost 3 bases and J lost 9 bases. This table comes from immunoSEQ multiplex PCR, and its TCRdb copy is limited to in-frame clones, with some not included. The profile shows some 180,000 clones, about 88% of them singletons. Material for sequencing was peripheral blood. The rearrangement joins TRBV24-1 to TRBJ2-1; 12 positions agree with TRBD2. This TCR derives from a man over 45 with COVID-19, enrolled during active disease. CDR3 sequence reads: CATSDGGRLAGVSEQFF. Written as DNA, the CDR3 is TGTGCCACCAGTGATGGCGGGAGACTAGCGGGAGTGAGTGAGCAGTTCTTC.